What follows is one TCR beta chain and its context. These data originate in a study of blood T cell repertoires in COVID-19. Study-level information: Some COVID-19 samples were acute and others convalescent; all came from the United States, Italy and Spain.

The V and J ends lost 1 base and 5 bases respectively, with 12 bases between them. Germline assignment: CDR1 LGHDT and CDR2 YNNKEL (reference sequence). The CDR3 loop spans 15 amino acids. Data came from immunoSEQ multiplex PCR; TCRdb stores just in-frame clones and leaves some out. The table has 300,000 or so clones, about 83% seen once. This chain links TRBV3-1 (or the pseudogene TRBV3-2) with TRBJ1-5, with D tentatively TRBD1 (5 bases). The sequencing sample was made of peripheral blood. The sequence derives from a woman between 50 and 59 years old with acute or convalescent COVID-19. This CDR3 reads CASSQGVDSDQPQHF. The CDR3 nucleotides are TGTGCCAGCAGCCAAGGTGTAGACAGTGATCAGCCCCAGCATTTT.